This TCR beta chain was recovered during a study of cytomegalovirus exposure and HLA in healthy donors. Study-wide results and caveats: Reports indicated that the classifier achieved high specificity and sensitivity in diagnosing cytomegalovirus status.

A word on this clone: What it recognizes is unknown.

TCRdb's table, derived via immunoSEQ multiplex PCR, lists solely in-frame clones and lacks some. The sample includes under 300,000 clones, around 85% of them seen just once. The V and J ends lost 6 bases and 4 bases respectively, with 17 bases between them. CDR1 MNHEY and CDR2 SMNVEV come from the germline V gene (reference sequence). The CDR3 contains 15 residues. Sequencing was performed on PBMCs. The TCR originated in a woman in her twenties or thirties in good health and CMV-seropositive. The rearrangement joins TRBV27 to TRBJ2-3; the D is unclear. The CDR3 spells CASRLSRLSSDTQYF. Here the CDR3 DNA reads TGTGCCAGCAGACTCAGCAGGCTTTCTTCAGATACGCAGTATTTT.